Each of the 15 T cell receptor beta chains below was sequenced from the same sample in a study of cytomegalovirus exposure and HLA in healthy donors. PCR was performed using 60 Vbeta and 13 Jbeta primers. Clones were sequenced by immunoSEQ multiplex PCR, and TCRdb holds only the in-frame ones, with some missing. The data contain about 150,000 clones, about 81% of them singletons. The sequenced sample was PBMCs. These receptors were collected from a man aged 30 to 45 in good health and CMV-seronegative.

This clone was picked up a small number of times. The chain recombines TRBV5-1 with TRBJ2-1, with 8 bases fitting TRBD2. The CDR3 has 15 residues. J lost 10 bases, V lost 3 bases, and 12 bases had no gene match. Germline V gene sequence: CDR1 SGHRS, CDR2 YFSETQ. CDR3 residues: CASSSLGAAGEEQFF. In nucleotides, the CDR3 is TGCGCCAGCAGCTCACTAGGGGCAGCGGGAGAGGAGCAGTTCTTC.

The chain has TRBV4-1 and TRBJ2-3; 9 bases align to TRBD1. The V gene's germline CDR1 is MGHRA and CDR2 YSYEKL. Unmatched junction bases numbered 7, after V lost 6 bases and J lost 3 bases. The length of the CDR3 is 15 residues. In DNA form, the CDR3 reads TGCGCCAGCAGTCGGGACAGGGTCGGGACAGATACGCAGTATTTT. This encodes CASSRDRVGTDTQYF.

This chain connects TRBV9 to TRBJ2-1; 7 positions agree with TRBD1. The germline CDR1 and CDR2 sequences are SGDLS and YYNGEE. This CDR3 comprises 13 residues. V shed 3 bases and J 6 bases; nucleotides not matched to a gene: 3. The CDR3 loop reads CASSATGFNEQFF. CDR3 DNA: TGTGCCAGCAGCGCGACAGGGTTCAATGAGCAGTTCTTC.

The chain is built from TRBV9 and TRBJ1-2; tentative D call: TRBD1 (6 bases). The length of the CDR3 is 11 residues. The ends were cut back, 4 bases at V and 14 bases at J, with 15 bases in the middle. Germline assignment: CDR1 SGDLS and CDR2 YYNGEE. CDR3 DNA: TGTGCCAGCAGCTTAAGACAGGCGAAAACCTTC. This translates into CASSLRQAKTF.

This clone was counted between two and nine times. The V gene is TRBV6-5, the J gene TRBJ2-5, with D unclear. The CDR3 sequence is 12 residues long. CDR1 MNHEY and CDR2 SVGAGI come from the germline V gene. The V end lost 5 bases, the J end lost 4 bases, and 8 bases lay between the germline ends. The CDR3, as DNA: TGTGCCAGCAGTATGCCGGGAGAGACCCAGTACTTC. It specifies CASSMPGETQYF.

Remarks on this clone: The junction differs from germline at one of its ends, possibly a read error. The V gene is TRBV10-1, the J gene TRBJ2-6; a possible D gene is TRBD1 (5 bases). The CDR3 consists of 17 residues. CDR1 and CDR2 (germline): WNHNN, SYGVQD (reference sequence). CDR3 residues: CASRVDLRKSGANGLTF. CDR3 in DNA: TGCGCCAGCAGGGTGGACCTGCGGAAGTCTGGGGCCAACGGCCTGACTTTC.

The CDR3 DNA reads as TGTGCCAGCACCACCAACACCCCTCTAGCCAAAAACATTCAGTACTTC. It is translated as CASTTNTPLAKNIQYF. The chain is built from TRBV28 and TRBJ2-4; D gene uncertain. With 7 bases removed from V and 0 bases from J, the gap between germline ends came to 16 bases. The germline gives CDR1 MDHEN, CDR2 SYDVKM. CDR3 length equals 16 residues. The full variable domain, completed using reference TRBV28 and TRBJ2-4, is DVKVTQSSRYLVKRTGEKVFLECVQDMDHENMFWYRQDPGLGLRLIYFSYDVKMKEKGDIPEGYSVSREKKERFSLILESASTNQTSMYLCASTTNTPLAKNIQYFGAGTRLSVL.

V is TRBV7-9 and J is TRBJ2-7, with 7 bases identical to TRBD2. The CDR3 is 13 amino acids. The ends lost 7 bases at V and 1 base at J; junction bases unmatched: 4. Germline V gives CDR1 SEHNR, CDR2 FQNEAQ (reference sequence). CDR3 region: CASTSGGSYEQYF. CDR3 DNA sequence: TGTGCCAGCACTAGCGGAGGATCCTACGAGCAGTACTTC.

This rearrangement joins TRBV23-1 to TRBJ2-1, with D perhaps TRBD2 (5 bases). TRBV23-1 has ORF status, its function being uncertain. Trimming stripped 2 bases from V and 3 bases from J, with 11 bases between. This CDR3 comprises 15 residues. CDR3 coding DNA: TGCGCCAGCAGTCAAGGGGTCGAGGGCTACAATGAGCAGTTCTTC. Translation gives CASSQGVEGYNEQFF.

The chain employs TRBV18 and TRBJ1-2, with TRBD1 as a possible D gene (5 bases). CDR1 is KGHSH and CDR2 is LQKENI in the germline V gene. The germline V and J ends were trimmed by 6 bases and 2 bases, with 13 bases remaining between them. The CDR3 consists of 14 residues. CDR3 sequence reads: CASSNGGSNYGYTF. In DNA form, the CDR3 reads TGTGCCAGCTCGAATGGGGGGTCCAACTATGGCTACACCTTC.

J is TRBJ2-1 and V is TRBV28, with 8 bases aligning to TRBD2. After removal of 3 bases from V and 0 bases from J, the junction contained 4 bases not matched to a gene. Germline V lookup: CDR1 MDHEN, CDR2 SYDVKM. This CDR3 is built from 16 residues. As DNA, the CDR3 is TGTGCCAGCAGTTTCGCGGGGGGAGGCTCCTACAATGAGCAGTTCTTC. Its protein product is CASSFAGGGSYNEQFF.

The V gene is TRBV28, the J gene TRBJ2-3, with D possibly being TRBD2 (6 bases). V was shortened by 4 bases and J by 2 bases, with 13 bases between the two germline ends. This CDR3 comprises 15 residues. From germline, CDR1 is MDHEN and CDR2 SYDVKM. Written as DNA, the CDR3 is TGTGCCAGCAGTTCGGGGGTAGCCCCCACAGATACGCAGTATTTT. Its translation: CASSSGVAPTDTQYF.

The V and J genes are TRBV27 and TRBJ2-2, with D maybe TRBD2 (6 bases). CDR1 is MNHEY and CDR2 is SMNVEV in the germline V gene (reference sequence). The CDR3 runs 16 residues. Between the trimmed V and J ends, which lost 2 bases and 6 bases, there was a span of 16 bases. Here the CDR3 DNA reads TGTGCCAGCAGTTTAACCGCTTGGAGGGAGGCCGGGGAGCTGTTTTTT. This sequence encodes CASSLTAWREAGELFF.

This chain connects TRBV5-1 to TRBJ2-1; 7 bases fit TRBD1. The V gene end was trimmed by 5 bases and the J gene end by 10 bases; junction bases not matched to a gene: 18. CDR3 length: 16 amino acids. The germline V gene has CDR1 SGHRS and CDR2 YFSETQ. Here the CDR3 DNA reads TGCGCCAGCAGAGGAAGCGGACAGGACCCTCAGGGGGAGCAGTTCTTC. Amino acids: CASRGSGQDPQGEQFF.

This rearrangement joins TRBV9 to TRBJ2-3; 12 bases map to TRBD2. The CDR3 covers 16 residues. Germline lookup yields CDR1 SGDLS and CDR2 YYNGEE. V shed 0 bases, J shed 6 bases, and the junction held 5 bases outside the gene matches. CDR3 sequence: CASSVAPSGRADTQYF. The CDR3 DNA is TGTGCCAGCAGCGTAGCCCCTAGCGGGAGGGCGGATACGCAGTATTTT.